Listed below are T cell receptor beta chains from one sample, sequenced in a study of T cell responses to AZD1222 COVID-19 vaccine. TCRdb keeps only in-frame clones here, not all; method: immunoSEQ multiplex PCR. In the table there are roughly 95,000 clones, around nine tenths of which are singletons. This material consisted of peripheral blood, taken on day 0 of AZD1222 vaccination. These receptor sequences come from an adult in good health. CDR3s include the opening cysteine and the closing phenylalanine or tryptophan. A D gene is named only where the DNA matches it firmly. Clone size is shown for a subset of rows, as once, few, many or a class of expanded clone.

>TRBJ2-6|17|-|-|TRBV11-2
CASSPFDIPSGANVLTF
TGTGCCAGCAGCCCTTTTGACATCCCCTCTGGGGCCAACGTCCTGACTTTC
>TRBJ1-6|13|-|-|TRBV30
CAWSPSYNSPLHF
TGTGCCTGGAGTCCCTCCTATAATTCACCCCTCCACTTT
>TRBJ2-3|16|TRBD2|-|TRBV14
CASSLLAGGSTDTQYF
TGTGCCAGCAGCCTACTTGCGGGAGGTAGCACAGATACGCAGTATTTT
>TRBJ1-3|17|TRBD1|-|TRBV19
CASSMVDRGYSGNTIYF
TGTGCCAGTAGTATGGTGGACAGGGGGTACTCTGGAAACACCATATATTTT
>TRBJ2-3|14|-|-|TRBV7-2
CASSSTGFTDTQYF
TGTGCCAGCAGCTCAACAGGGTTTACAGATACGCAGTATTTT
>TRBJ2-3|16|-|once|TRBV19
CASSIKGGGLTDTQYF
TGTGCCAGTAGTATAAAAGGAGGGGGCTTGACAGATACGCAGTATTTT
>TRBJ2-1|14|TRBD1|-|TRBV5-1
CASTRTGTDNEQFF
TGCGCCAGCACAAGGACAGGGACAGACAATGAGCAGTTCTTC
>TRBJ2-7|19|-|-|TRBV19
CASSIDLIGKPKTSYEQYF
TGTGCCAGTAGTATAGATCTTATTGGTAAACCGAAGACTTCCTACGAGCAGTACTTC
>TRBJ1-6|14|TRBD1|-|TRBV2
CASSGDRNNSPLHF
TGTGCCAGCAGTGGGGACAGAAATAATTCACCCCTCCACTTT
>TRBJ1-2|20|TRBD1|few|TRBV5-1
CASSSPSSTGQGGGDYGYTF
TGCGCCAGCAGCTCACCGTCCTCAACTGGACAGGGAGGAGGGGACTATGGCTACACCTTC
>TRBJ2-4|15|-|-|TRBV9
CASSVDMDSKNIQYF
TGTGCCAGCAGCGTAGATATGGATTCCAAAAACATTCAGTACTTC
>TRBJ1-1|12|-|-|TRBV5-4
CASRGQNTEAFF
TGTGCCAGCAGGGGACAGAACACTGAAGCTTTCTTT
>TRBJ1-2|15|TRBD1|-|TRBV7-9
CASSLSGQGGYGYTF
TGTGCCAGCAGCTTATCGGGACAGGGGGGATATGGCTACACCTTC